One T cell receptor (beta chain) is described in this entry. Seattle participants joined during active infection and were tracked over time. In the authors' workflow: For nucleated cells, counts were estimated from reference gene primer amplification. Assay: immunoSEQ multiplex PCR; the TCRdb copy retains only in-frame clones and omits some. The DNA gave D and trimming, while V, J and clone size come from that table. Of 250,000 or so clones in the sample, 75% to 90% are singletons; the top ten hold 2.7%. V shed 5 bases and J shed 1 base, with 6 bases lying between them. In germline, CDR1 is SGHNT, CDR2 YYREEE (reference sequence). The CDR3 loop spans 13 amino acids. The sample belongs to a study of blood T cell repertoires in COVID-19. As for the study in general: The origin of the acute and convalescent COVID-19 samples was the United States, Italy and Spain. Sample material is recorded as cDNA or gDNA derived from T cells, B-cell-depleted T cells, or PBMCs.

The receptor's source is a man aged 30 to 39 with COVID-19, enrolled during active disease. The chain employs TRBV5-4 and TRBJ1-4; TRBD1 is a possible D gene (5 bases). The sample taken for sequencing was peripheral blood. CDR3 loop: CASRGGTNEKLFF. CDR3 coding DNA: TGTGCCAGCAGGGGGGGAACTAATGAAAAACTGTTTTTT. Full variable domain (missing parts from reference TRBV5-4 and TRBJ1-4): ETGVTQSPTHLIKTRGQQVTLRCSSQSGHNTVSWYQQALGQGPQFIFQYYREEENGRGNFPPRFSGLQFPNYSSELNVNALELDDSALYLCASRGGTNEKLFFGSGTQLSVL.